The next 11 T cell receptor beta chains were all read from a single sample in a study of cytomegalovirus exposure and HLA in healthy donors. The PCR was carried out with 60 Vbeta primers and 13 Jbeta primers. Sequencing used immunoSEQ multiplex PCR; TCRdb keeps in-frame clones, though not all of them. The table shows just over 60,000 clones, with around 87% occurring only once. The sequenced material came from PBMCs. The source of these receptors is a man in his late teens or twenties in good health and CMV-seronegative.

This rearrangement joins TRBV7-9 to TRBJ1-4; tentatively, D is TRBD1 (5 bases). CDR1 and CDR2 (germline): SEHNR, FQNEAQ (reference sequence). The V gene lost 11 bases and the J gene lost 0 bases, with 13 bases spanning the gap. The CDR3 length is 14 residues. CDR3 region: CAGAFSTTNEKLFF. Here the CDR3 DNA reads TGTGCCGGGGCCTTCAGTACAACTAATGAAAAACTGTTTTTT.

The genes are TRBV4-1 and TRBJ1-2; 11 nucleotides agree with TRBD1. CDR3 length equals 16 residues. Trimming cost V 3 bases and J 7 bases; bases outside gene matches: 10. Germline V gives CDR1 MGHRA, CDR2 YSYEKL. CDR3 DNA: TGCGCCAGCAGCCAGGGGTCGGACAGGGGGCACGGTGGCTACACCTTC. Translation: CASSQGSDRGHGGYTF.

This sequence joins TRBV13 and TRBJ2-3; 13 bases map to TRBD2. Looked up from germline, CDR1 is PRHDT and CDR2 is FYEKMQ (reference sequence). After removal of 5 bases from V and 2 bases from J, the junction contained 7 bases not matched to a gene. CDR3 length: 17 residues. In DNA form, the CDR3 reads TGTGCCAGCAGCCACGGACTAGCGGGGGTGTTCACAGATACGCAGTATTTT. This gives the protein CASSHGLAGVFTDTQYF.

This clone is a singleton in its sample. This sequence joins TRBV5-4 and TRBJ2-3; the D is unclear. V gave up 1 base and J gave up 3 bases, with 12 bases separating them. This CDR3 is 15 amino acids long. Per the germline V gene, CDR1 is SGHNT and CDR2 is YYREEE (reference sequence). The CDR3 DNA sequence: TGTGCCAGCAGCTTGAGGTCAGTGAGGACAGATACGCAGTATTTT. It encodes CASSLRSVRTDTQYF.

In this sample, this clone turned up a few times. One end of the junction fails to match germline, which may point to a read error. The chain has TRBV6-5 and TRBJ2-7; perhaps TRBD1 as D (6 bases). The CDR3 runs 14 residues. Germline V gives CDR1 MNHEY, CDR2 SVGAGI. CDR3 nucleotide sequence: TGTGCCAGCAAGGACGGGACATCCTCCTCCGAGCAGTACTTC. Translated, it gives CASKDGTSSSEQYF.

V is TRBV25-1 and J is TRBJ1-5; 8 bases line up with TRBD1. The V gene's germline CDR1 is MGHDK and CDR2 SYGVNS. CDR3 length: 15 amino acids. The J segment lost 3 bases and the V segment lost 9 bases, leaving 10 bases of the junction unmatched. DNA of the CDR3: TGTGCCAGACCCGACAGGGGATTTTCCAATCAGCCCCAGCATTTT. This translates into CARPDRGFSNQPQHF.

This chain connects TRBV10-3 to TRBJ1-5; D call uncertain. V was clipped by 5 bases and J by 9 bases, with 14 bases between them. This CDR3 has 13 amino acids. Germline-derived CDR1 and CDR2 are ENHRY and SYGVKD. This CDR3 is CAISREVTGPQHF. The CDR3 nucleotides are TGTGCCATCAGTAGGGAGGTTACCGGGCCCCAGCATTTT.

The chain employs TRBV9 and TRBJ2-5; no firm D call. This CDR3 comprises 13 residues. Between the trimmed V and J ends, which lost 0 bases and 2 bases, there was a span of 5 bases. Germline V gene data show CDR1 as SGDLS and CDR2 as YYNGEE. The CDR3 DNA follows: TGTGCCAGCAGCGTAGCCGTTCAAGAGACCCAGTACTTC. Encoded protein: CASSVAVQETQYF. The entire variable domain, with the rest obtained from reference TRBV9 and TRBJ2-5, is as follows: DSGVTQTPKHLITATGQRVTLRCSPRSGDLSVYWYQQSLDQGLQFLIQYYNGEERAKGNILERFSAQQFPDLHSELNLSSLELGDSALYFCASSVAVQETQYFGPGTRLLVL.

CDR3: CASRPDRASYNEQFF. The DNA of the CDR3 is TGTGCCAGCAGACCCGACAGAGCCTCCTACAATGAGCAGTTCTTC. V gene TRBV2 combines with J gene TRBJ2-1; TRBD1 might be the D (5 bases). Trimming pared 6 bases from V and 0 bases from J, leaving 12 bases between. The CDR3 contains 15 residues. Germline V gene sequence: CDR1 SNHLY, CDR2 FYNNEI.

The rearrangement uses TRBV4-2 and TRBJ2-2, with TRBD2 matching 13 bases. Germline loops: CDR1 LGHNA, CDR2 YNFKEQ. With V trimmed by 0 bases and J by 5 bases, 9 bases remained unmatched. The CDR3 is 19 residues long. The CDR3 nucleotides are TGTGCCAGCAGCCAAGAAGGGGGACTAGCGGGGACCTCGACCGGGGAGCTGTTTTTT. It codes for CASSQEGGLAGTSTGELFF.

V usage is TRBV15 and J usage is TRBJ2-7; D is undetermined. Trimming took off 0 bases at V and 2 bases at J, with 2 bases between the two ends. The CDR3 is 12 amino acids. Germline CDR1 LNHNV, CDR2 YYDKDF (reference sequence). CDR3 DNA: TGTGCCACCAGCAGAGACACCTACGAGCAGTACTTC. It translates to CATSRDTYEQYF.